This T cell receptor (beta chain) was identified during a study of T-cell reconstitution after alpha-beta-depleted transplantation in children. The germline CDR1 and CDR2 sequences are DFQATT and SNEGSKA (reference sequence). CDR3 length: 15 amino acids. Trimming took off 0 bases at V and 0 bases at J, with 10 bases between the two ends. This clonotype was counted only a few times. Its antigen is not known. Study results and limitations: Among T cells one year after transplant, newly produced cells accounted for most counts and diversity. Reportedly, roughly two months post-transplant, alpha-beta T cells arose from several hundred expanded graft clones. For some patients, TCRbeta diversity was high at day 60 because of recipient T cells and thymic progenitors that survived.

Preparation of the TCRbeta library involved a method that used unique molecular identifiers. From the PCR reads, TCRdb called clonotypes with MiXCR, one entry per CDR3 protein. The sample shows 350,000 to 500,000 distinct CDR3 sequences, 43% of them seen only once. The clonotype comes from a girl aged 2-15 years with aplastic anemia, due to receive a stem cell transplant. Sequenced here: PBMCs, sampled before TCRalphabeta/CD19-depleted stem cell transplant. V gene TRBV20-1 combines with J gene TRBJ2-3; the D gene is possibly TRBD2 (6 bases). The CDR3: CSARDLSGSTDTQYF. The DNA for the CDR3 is TGCAGTGCTAGAGATTTAAGCGGGAGCACAGATACGCAGTATTTT.